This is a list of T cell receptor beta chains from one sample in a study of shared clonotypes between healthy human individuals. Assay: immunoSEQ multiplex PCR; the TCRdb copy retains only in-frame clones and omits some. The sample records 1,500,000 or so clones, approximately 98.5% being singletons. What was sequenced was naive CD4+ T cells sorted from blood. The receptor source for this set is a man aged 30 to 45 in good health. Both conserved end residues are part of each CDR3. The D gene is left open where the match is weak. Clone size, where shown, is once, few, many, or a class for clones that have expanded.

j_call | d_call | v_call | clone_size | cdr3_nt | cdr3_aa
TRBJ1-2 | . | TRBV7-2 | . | TGTGCCAGCAGCTTCAGGTCCGATGGCTACACCTTC | CASSFRSDGYTF
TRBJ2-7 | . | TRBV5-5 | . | TGTGCCAGCAGCACCATTGAGAGCTCCTACGAGCAGTACTTC | CASSTIESSYEQYF
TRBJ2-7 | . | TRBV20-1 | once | TGCAGTGCTAGTCAGGTAGAGCAGTACTTC | CSASQVEQYF
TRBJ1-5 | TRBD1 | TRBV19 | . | TGTGCCAGTAGTCCCAGGACAGGCGCGTCCCAGCATTTT | CASSPRTGASQHF
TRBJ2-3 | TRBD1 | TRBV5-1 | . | TGCGCCAGCAGCTGGGGTGCAGGGGGCATTGCGGATACGCAGTATTTT | CASSWGAGGIADTQYF
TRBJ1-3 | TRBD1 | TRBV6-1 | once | TGTGCCAGCAGTGAAACCGGGACAGGGACTGGAAACACCATATATTTT | CASSETGTGTGNTIYF
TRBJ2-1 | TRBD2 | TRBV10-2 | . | TGCGCCAGCAGCGATTCTAGCGGGAGGGCCGAAAGCCTACCTGAGCAGTTCTTC | CASSDSSGRAESLPEQFF
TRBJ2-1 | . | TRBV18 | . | TGTGCCAGCTCACCACCGAGGAGGACCTACAATGAGCAGTTCTTC | CASSPPRRTYNEQFF
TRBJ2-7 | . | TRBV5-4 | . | TGTGCCAGCAGCTTTCCAGGGAATCGGTGGGACGAGCAGTACTTC | CASSFPGNRWDEQYF
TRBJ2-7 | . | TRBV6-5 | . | TGTGCCAGCAGTGGGGTGGGGGAAAAGCAGTACTTC | CASSGVGEKQYF
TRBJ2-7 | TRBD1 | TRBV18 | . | TGTGCCAGCTCACTGGGACAGCTCTACGAGCAGTACTTC | CASSLGQLYEQYF
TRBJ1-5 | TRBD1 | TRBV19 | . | TGTGCCAGTAGTATGATCGACAGGGCGGCACAGCCCCAGCATTTT | CASSMIDRAAQPQHF
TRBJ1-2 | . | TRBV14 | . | TGTGCCAGCAGCCAAGGCCCGGGGGTTTTCGGCTACACCTTC | CASSQGPGVFGYTF
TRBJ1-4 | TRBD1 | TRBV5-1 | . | TGCGCCAGCAGCTTTGGACAGGGTCTTGCTGAAAAACTGTTTTTT | CASSFGQGLAEKLFF
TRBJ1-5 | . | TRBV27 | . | TGTGCCAGCAGTTTAAACGGAGGGTTTAGCAATCAGCCCCAGCATTTT | CASSLNGGFSNQPQHF
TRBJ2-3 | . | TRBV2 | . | TGTGCCAGCAGTGCTCTATCTGGGCGCACAGATACGCAGTATTTT | CASSALSGRTDTQYF
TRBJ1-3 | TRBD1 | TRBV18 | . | TGTGCCAGCTCCCGGCTCCCGGGGACAGACGGAAACACCATATATTTT | CASSRLPGTDGNTIYF
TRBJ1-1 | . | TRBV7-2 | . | TGTGCCAGCAGCCCTCAAAGAGTCGTGAACACTGAAGCTTTCTTT | CASSPQRVVNTEAFF
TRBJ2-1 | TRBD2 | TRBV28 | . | TGTGCCATTAGGGGCATTGGCGGGAGGGCCGAGGATGAGCAGTTCTTC | CAIRGIGGRAEDEQFF
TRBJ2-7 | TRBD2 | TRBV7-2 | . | TGTGCCAGCAGCTTAATAGGAGCGGGAACCGAGCAGTACTTC | CASSLIGAGTEQYF
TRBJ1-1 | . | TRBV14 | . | TGTGCCAGCAGCCAACCACCCGATTGGTGGGGTAACACTGAAGCTTTCTTT | CASSQPPDWWGNTEAFF
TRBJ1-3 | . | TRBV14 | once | TGTGCCAGCAGCCAAGGAAGTTTTTCTGGAAACACCATATATTTT | CASSQGSFSGNTIYF
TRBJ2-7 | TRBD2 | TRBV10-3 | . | TGTGCCATCAGTGGTTATCGTGGGACTAGCGGCCCCTACGAGCAGTACTTC | CAISGYRGTSGPYEQYF
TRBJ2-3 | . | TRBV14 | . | TGTGCCAGCAGCTCCATCGACAGAACAGATACGCAGTATTTT | CASSSIDRTDTQYF
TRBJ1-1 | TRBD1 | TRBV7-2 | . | TGTGCCAGCAGCTTTAGACAGGGGCTCTCTGAAGCTTTCTTT | CASSFRQGLSEAFF
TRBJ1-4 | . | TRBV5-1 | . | TGCGCCAGCAGCTTGGGCTTAATCAGGGGAAGAAATGAAAAACTGTTTTTT | CASSLGLIRGRNEKLFF
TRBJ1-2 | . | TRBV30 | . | TGTGCCTGCCTTGGACCATTGCATGGCTACACCTTC | CACLGPLHGYTF
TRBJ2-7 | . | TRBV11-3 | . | TGTGCCAGCAGCTTAAGACACCCCTACGAGCAGTACTTC | CASSLRHPYEQYF
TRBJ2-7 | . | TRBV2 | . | TGTGCCAGCAGTGAAGTTGTGACAGGTGTCGGCGAGCAGTACTTC | CASSEVVTGVGEQYF
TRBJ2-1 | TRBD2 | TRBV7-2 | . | TGTGCCAGCAGCTTTAGCGGGGGTCAAAATGAGCAGTTCTTC | CASSFSGGQNEQFF
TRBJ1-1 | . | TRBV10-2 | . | TGCGCCAGCAGTGCCCAGGGTAGCACTGAAGCTTTCTTT | CASSAQGSTEAFF
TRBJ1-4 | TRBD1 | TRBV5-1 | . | TGCGCCAGCAGCTCGGGACAGTTTAATGAAAAACTGTTTTTT | CASSSGQFNEKLFF
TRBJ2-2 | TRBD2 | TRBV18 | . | TGTGCCAGCTCACCGTGGAGCCGGAGATCCGGGACTAGCGGGAGAGGATTCACCGGGGAGCTGTTTTTT | CASSPWSRRSGTSGRGFTGELFF
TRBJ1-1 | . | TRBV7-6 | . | TGTGCCAGCAGTCCGCGGTGGAACACTGAAGCTTTCTTT | CASSPRWNTEAFF
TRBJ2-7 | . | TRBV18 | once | TGTGCCAGCTCACCACCCGGCCACGGCCCCTACGAGCAGTACTTC | CASSPPGHGPYEQYF
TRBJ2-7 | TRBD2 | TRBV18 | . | TGTGCCAGCTCACCCGGGACTAGCGGGAGTCAAGAGCAGTACTTC | CASSPGTSGSQEQYF
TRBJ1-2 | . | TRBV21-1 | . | TGTGCCAGCAGGGGACATGGCTACACCTTC | CASRGHGYTF
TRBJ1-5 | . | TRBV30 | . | TGTGCCCTCGGACGGGGTAGCAATCAGCCCCAGCATTTT | CALGRGSNQPQHF
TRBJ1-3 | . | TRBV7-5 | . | TGTGCCAGCGGCGCTTCGCGAAACACCATATATTTT | CASGASRNTIYF
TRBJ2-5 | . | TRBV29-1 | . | TGCAGCGTTTCTGGGATAGAGACCCAGTACTTC | CSVSGIETQYF
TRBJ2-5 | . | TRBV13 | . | TGTGCCAGCAGCTTTGTAAGCGAGACCCAGTACTTC | CASSFVSETQYF
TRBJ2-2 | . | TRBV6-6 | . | TGTGCCAGCAGTTACCGGGGGAGCTACACCGGGGAGCTGTTTTTT | CASSYRGSYTGELFF
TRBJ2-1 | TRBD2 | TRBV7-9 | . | TGTGCCAGCAGCTTAGGTTCTAGCGGGGTGGGGTTCTTC | CASSLGSSGVGFF
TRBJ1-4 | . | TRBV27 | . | TGTGCCAGCAGTTTTTCGACAGCAACTAATGAAAAACTGTTTTTT | CASSFSTATNEKLFF
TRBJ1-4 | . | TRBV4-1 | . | TGCGCCAGCACCTCAAGCGGGGGAAGGGAAAAACTGTTTTTT | CASTSSGGREKLFF
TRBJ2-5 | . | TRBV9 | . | TGTGCCAGCAGCGGGGGACCGTTGGTAGAGACCCAGTACTTC | CASSGGPLVETQYF
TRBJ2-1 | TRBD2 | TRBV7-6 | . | TGTGCCAGCAGCTTAAATTCGGCGGGAGGGAACAATGAGCAGTTCTTC | CASSLNSAGGNNEQFF
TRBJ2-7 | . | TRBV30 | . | TGTGCCTGGAGTACAGACAGTTACTACGAGCAGTACTTC | CAWSTDSYYEQYF
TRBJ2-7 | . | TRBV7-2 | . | TGTGCCAGCAGCGGACTCGAGACCTACGAGCAGTACTTC | CASSGLETYEQYF
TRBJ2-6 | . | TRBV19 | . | TGTGCCAGTAGTATTCTGTCTGGGGCCAACGTCCTGACTTTC | CASSILSGANVLTF
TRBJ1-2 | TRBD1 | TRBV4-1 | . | TGCGCCAGCAGCCAAGATCATGGGACAGGGACAAACTATGGCTACACCTTC | CASSQDHGTGTNYGYTF
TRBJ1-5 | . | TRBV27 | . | TGTGCCAGCAGTTTGGTTAGCAATCAGCCCCAGCATTTT | CASSLVSNQPQHF
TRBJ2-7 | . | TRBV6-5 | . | TGTGCCAGCAGGTCCGATAGGCTCCCCTACGAGCAGTACTTC | CASRSDRLPYEQYF
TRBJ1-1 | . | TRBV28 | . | TGTGCCAGCAGTTTATTGGGCAGCTACACTGAAGCTTTCTTT | CASSLLGSYTEAFF
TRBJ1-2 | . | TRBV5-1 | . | TGCGCCAGCAGCTTGTTGGGGGATGGCTACACCTTC | CASSLLGDGYTF